This T cell receptor (beta chain) was found in a study of blood T cell repertoires in COVID-19. Overall study: Researchers got acute and convalescent COVID-19 samples from the United States, Italy and Spain. The analysed material was cDNA or gDNA that came from T cells, B-cell-depleted T cells, or PBMCs.

Per germline, CDR1 WSHSY and CDR2 SAAADI. V was trimmed by 5 bases and J by 7 bases, leaving 9 bases between them. The CDR3 runs 13 residues. As processed by the authors: Reference gene primer amplification yielded estimated nucleated cell counts. Sequenced by immunoSEQ multiplex PCR; TCRdb stores in-frame clones only, minus some. The V and J calls and clone size were taken over from that table, and D and trimming were inferred from the DNA. The sample records around 100,000 clones, about 90% being singletons. The specimen was peripheral blood. J is TRBJ1-6 and V is TRBV10-2; tentative D call: TRBD1 (5 bases). The receptor comes from a man younger than 35 with acute or convalescent COVID-19. Written as DNA, the CDR3 is TGCGCCAGCAGTATGACAGACAATTCACCCCTCCACTTT. It yields the protein CASSMTDNSPLHF.